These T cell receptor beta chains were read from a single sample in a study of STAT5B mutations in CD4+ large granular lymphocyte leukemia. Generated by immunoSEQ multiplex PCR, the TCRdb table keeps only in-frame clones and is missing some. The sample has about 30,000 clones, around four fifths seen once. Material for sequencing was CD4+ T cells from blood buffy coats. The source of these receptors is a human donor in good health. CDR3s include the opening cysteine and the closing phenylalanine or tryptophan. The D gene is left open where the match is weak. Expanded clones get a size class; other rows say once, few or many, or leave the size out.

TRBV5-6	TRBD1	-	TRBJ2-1	CASSLTTGKLNEQFF	TGTGCCAGCAGCTTAACGACAGGGAAACTCAATGAGCAGTTCTTC
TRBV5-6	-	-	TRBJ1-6	CASSLEQGRISPLHF	TGTGCCAGCAGCTTGGAACAGGGAAGAATTTCACCCCTCCACTTT
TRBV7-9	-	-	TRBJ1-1	CASSFPGNTEAFF	TGTGCCAGCAGCTTCCCAGGTAACACTGAAGCTTTCTTT
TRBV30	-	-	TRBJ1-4	CAWGAGAYATNEKLFF	TGTGCCTGGGGTGCGGGGGCCTATGCAACTAATGAAAAACTGTTTTTT
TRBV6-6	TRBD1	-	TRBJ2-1	CASSATGTGAYNEQFF	TGTGCCAGCAGTGCCACCGGGACAGGTGCCTACAATGAGCAGTTCTTC
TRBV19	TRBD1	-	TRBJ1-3	CASSLRGRGGNTIYF	TGTGCCAGTAGCCTAAGGGGCAGGGGGGGAAACACCATATATTTT
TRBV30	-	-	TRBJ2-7	CAWSRWTLGSREQYF	TGTGCCTGGAGTCGCTGGACCCTTGGCAGTCGCGAGCAGTACTTC
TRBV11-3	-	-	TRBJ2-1	CASSLNSVNEQFF	TGTGCCAGCAGCTTAAATAGCGTGAATGAGCAGTTCTTC
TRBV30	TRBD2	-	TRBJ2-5	CAWSPWRSSGSKEQYF	TGTGCCTGGAGTCCATGGCGTTCAAGCGGGAGCAAAGAGCAGTACTTC
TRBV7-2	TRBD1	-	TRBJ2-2	CASSSRTGVNGGELFF	TGTGCCAGCAGCTCCAGGACAGGGGTTAACGGCGGGGAGCTGTTTTTT
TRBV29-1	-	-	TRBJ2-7	CSVALRGIYGEQYF	TGCAGCGTTGCGCTTCGGGGAATCTACGGCGAGCAGTACTTC
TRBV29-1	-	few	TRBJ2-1	CSTRQLRSEQFF	TGCAGCACTCGCCAGCTCCGTAGTGAGCAGTTCTTC
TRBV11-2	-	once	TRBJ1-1	CASSFLFANTEAFF	TGTGCCAGCAGCTTCCTATTTGCGAACACTGAAGCTTTCTTT
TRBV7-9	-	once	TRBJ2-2	CASRSDRRNTGELFF	TGTGCCAGCAGATCAGACAGGAGGAACACCGGGGAGCTGTTTTTT
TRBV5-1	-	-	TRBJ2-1	CASSLDGLHNGEQFF	TGCGCCAGCAGCTTGGATGGATTGCACAATGGTGAGCAGTTCTTC
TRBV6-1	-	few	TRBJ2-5	CASSEWDWEEETQYF	TGTGCCAGCAGTGAATGGGACTGGGAAGAAGAGACCCAGTACTTC
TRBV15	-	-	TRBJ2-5	CATSREVGFGETQYF	TGTGCCACCAGCAGAGAAGTTGGGTTCGGAGAGACCCAGTACTTC
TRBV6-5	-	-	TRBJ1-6	CASTGGSSYNSPLHF	TGTGCCAGCACCGGGGGTAGCTCCTATAATTCACCCCTCCACTTT
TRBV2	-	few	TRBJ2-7	CASSVVETYEQYF	TGTGCCAGCAGTGTGGTGGAAACCTACGAGCAGTACTTC
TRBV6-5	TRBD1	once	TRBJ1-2	CASSPTGVNYGYTF	TGTGCCAGCAGTCCTACAGGGGTGAACTATGGCTACACCTTC
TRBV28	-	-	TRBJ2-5	CASTRAFPGETQYF	TGTGCCAGCACCAGGGCCTTTCCAGGAGAGACCCAGTACTTC
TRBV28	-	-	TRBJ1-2	CASSTDLNYGYTF	TGTGCCAGCTCGACGGATCTTAACTATGGCTACACCTTC
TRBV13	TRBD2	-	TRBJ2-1	CASSLGTRYNEQFF	TGTGCCAGCAGCTTGGGGACTAGATACAATGAGCAGTTCTTC
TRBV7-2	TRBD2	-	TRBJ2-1	CASSAGLAGVDNEQFF	TGTGCCAGCAGCGCCGGACTAGCGGGAGTGGACAATGAGCAGTTCTTC
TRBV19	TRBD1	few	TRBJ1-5	CASSSGQGSRNSNQPQHF	TGTGCCAGTAGTTCGGGACAGGGAAGCCGAAATAGCAATCAGCCCCAGCATTTT
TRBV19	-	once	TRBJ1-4	CASSPFGGLGEKLFF	TGTGCCAGTAGCCCCTTCGGGGGATTGGGTGAAAAACTGTTTTTT
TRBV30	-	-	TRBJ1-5	CAWSGRNNQPQHF	TGTGCCTGGAGTGGGCGGAACAATCAGCCCCAGCATTTT
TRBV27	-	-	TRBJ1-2	CASSLFSDGRYGYTF	TGTGCCAGCAGTTTGTTCTCGGACGGGAGGTATGGCTACACCTTC
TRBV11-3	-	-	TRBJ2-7	CASSLGRGTYEQYF	TGTGCCAGCAGCTTAGGGCGCGGTACCTACGAGCAGTACTTC
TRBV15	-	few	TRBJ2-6	CATSRGGNSGANVLTF	TGTGCCACCAGCAGAGGAGGGAACTCTGGGGCCAACGTCCTGACTTTC
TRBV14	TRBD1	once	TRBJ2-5	CASSQRPAGTGQETQYF	TGTGCCAGCAGCCAGCGACCCGCCGGGACAGGGCAAGAGACCCAGTACTTC
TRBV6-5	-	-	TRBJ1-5	CASSYRRSQPQHF	TGTGCCAGCAGTTACCGGCGGAGTCAGCCCCAGCATTTT
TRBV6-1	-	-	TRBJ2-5	CASREAAGKSTQYF	TGTGCCAGCAGGGAGGCGGCAGGTAAATCGACCCAGTACTTC
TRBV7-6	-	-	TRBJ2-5	CASSSPRGEETQYF	TGTGCCAGCAGCTCGCCCAGGGGGGAAGAGACCCAGTACTTC
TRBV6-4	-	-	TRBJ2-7	CAGPTGGSPRDEQYF	TGTGCCGGACCCACCGGGGGTTCACCGAGGGACGAGCAGTACTTC
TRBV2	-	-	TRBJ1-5	CASREQGGFNQPQHF	TGTGCCAGCAGGGAACAGGGAGGATTCAATCAGCCCCAGCATTTT
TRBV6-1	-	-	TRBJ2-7	CASTPSTPSSYEQYF	TGTGCCAGCACGCCGTCCACCCCAAGCTCCTACGAGCAGTACTTC
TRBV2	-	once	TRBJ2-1	CASTLRSYNEQFF	TGTGCCAGCACGTTGCGGTCCTACAATGAGCAGTTCTTC
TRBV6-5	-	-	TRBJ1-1	CASNPWPGMNTEAFF	TGTGCCAGCAACCCCTGGCCAGGCATGAACACTGAAGCTTTCTTT
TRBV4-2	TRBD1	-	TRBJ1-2	CASSQGTGVDYGYTF	TGTGCCAGCAGCCAGGGGACAGGGGTCGACTATGGCTACACCTTC